These T cell receptor beta chains were read from a single sample in a study of blood T cell repertoires in COVID-19. This table comes from immunoSEQ multiplex PCR, and its TCRdb copy is limited to in-frame clones, with some not included. The data show roughly 260,000 clones, roughly 85% seen once. Material: PBMCs or T cells enriched from blood (not recorded which). All receptors come from a middle-aged woman who had been exposed to COVID-19. Both conserved end residues are part of each CDR3. A D gene is named only where the DNA matches it firmly. A clone size is listed for some rows: how often the clone was seen (once, few, many), or a class if it is expanded.

size	V	D	J	CDR3	DNA
NA	TRBV29-1	NA	TRBJ1-2	CSVEDPYDWSYGYTF	TGCAGCGTTGAAGATCCGTACGACTGGTCCTATGGCTACACCTTC
NA	TRBV3-1/TRBV3-2	NA	TRBJ1-4	CASSAEPRVANEKLFF	TGTGCCAGCAGCGCCGAACCGCGGGTTGCTAATGAAAAACTGTTTTTT
once	TRBV7-2	TRBD1	TRBJ1-5	CASSPTGQGGQPQHF	TGTGCCAGCAGCCCTACCGGACAGGGAGGTCAGCCCCAGCATTTT
NA	TRBV27	NA	TRBJ2-6	CASSLSSGGRSGANVLTF	TGTGCCAGCAGTTTATCGTCTGGAGGACGATCTGGGGCCAACGTCCTGACTTTC
NA	TRBV27	NA	TRBJ2-1	CASSRLPGDEQFF	TGTGCCAGCAGTCGACTACCAGGGGATGAGCAGTTCTTC
NA	TRBV25-1	TRBD1	TRBJ1-6	CASSDARTGGRNSPLHF	TGTGCCAGCAGTGACGCACGGACAGGGGGACGGAATTCACCCCTCCACTTT
NA	TRBV29-1	TRBD2	TRBJ2-5	CSVASGLAGERTQYF	TGCAGCGTTGCGAGCGGACTAGCGGGGGAGCGGACCCAGTACTTC
NA	TRBV5-4	TRBD1	TRBJ1-2	CASSLGGTGNYGYTF	TGTGCCAGCAGCTTGGGAGGGACAGGGAACTATGGCTACACCTTC
NA	TRBV12-3/TRBV12-4	NA	TRBJ1-5	CASSLVGEQPQHF	TGTGCCAGCAGTTTAGTAGGAGAGCAGCCCCAGCATTTT
NA	TRBV6-1	NA	TRBJ1-2	CASSERPGQGLMKNYGYTF	TGTGCCAGCAGTGAACGACCGGGACAAGGGCTCATGAAAAACTATGGCTACACCTTC
NA	TRBV25-1	NA	TRBJ2-7	CASSEGAIYEQYF	TGTGCCAGCAGTGAGGGGGCTATCTACGAGCAGTACTTC
NA	TRBV10-3	NA	TRBJ1-2	CALSRAGSHGYTF	TGTGCCCTTTCTCGGGCAGGGTCACATGGCTACACCTTC
NA	TRBV19	TRBD2	TRBJ2-1	CASSVTSGSTGVDEQFF	TGTGCCAGTAGTGTGACTAGCGGGTCGACGGGTGTGGATGAGCAGTTCTTC
NA	TRBV10-3	TRBD2	TRBJ2-7	CAIGGSGPTHSYEQYF	TGTGCCATCGGGGGTAGCGGGCCGACGCACTCCTACGAGCAGTACTTC
NA	TRBV19	TRBD2	TRBJ2-2	CASSIPLAGGPTNTGELFF	TGTGCCAGTAGTATACCCCTAGCGGGGGGCCCTACGAACACCGGGGAGCTGTTTTTT
NA	TRBV2	TRBD1	TRBJ1-3	CASSDPQGGGNTIYF	TGTGCCAGCAGTGACCCACAGGGGGGAGGAAACACCATATATTTT
NA	TRBV28	TRBD1	TRBJ1-1	CASRDSNTEAFF	TGTGCCAGCCGGGACAGTAACACTGAAGCTTTCTTT
NA	TRBV18	NA	TRBJ1-6	CASSPGDDGSPLHF	TGTGCCAGCTCACCCGGAGACGATGGGTCACCCCTCCACTTT
NA	TRBV4-1	NA	TRBJ1-5	CASSPATDQPQHF	TGCGCCAGCAGCCCCGCAACGGATCAGCCCCAGCATTTT
NA	TRBV4-3	NA	TRBJ1-1	CASSQAFSGNTEAFF	TGCGCCAGCAGCCAAGCATTCTCCGGGAACACTGAAGCTTTCTTT
NA	TRBV2	TRBD1	TRBJ1-5	CASSAGTGFEPQHF	TGTGCCAGCAGTGCCGGGACAGGGTTTGAGCCCCAGCATTTT
NA	TRBV11-2	NA	TRBJ1-6	CASSFIPGGSRSPLHF	TGTGCCAGCAGCTTCATACCTGGGGGGAGTAGGTCACCCCTCCACTTT
NA	TRBV7-6	TRBD1	TRBJ1-1	CARGQGVTEAFF	TGTGCCAGGGGACAGGGGGTCACTGAAGCTTTCTTT
NA	TRBV2	NA	TRBJ1-6	CASTRARGESPLHF	TGTGCCAGCACCAGGGCCCGGGGGGAGTCACCCCTCCACTTT
NA	TRBV7-8	NA	TRBJ2-3	CASSLARLPLEQYF	TGTGCCAGCAGCTTAGCCCGACTACCACTAGAGCAGTATTTT
NA	TRBV4-3	TRBD1	TRBJ2-7	CASSQMPGQSYEQYF	TGCGCCAGCAGCCAAATGCCGGGACAGTCCTACGAGCAGTACTTC
NA	TRBV7-3	NA	TRBJ2-2	CASSLFRNTGELFF	TGTGCCAGCAGCTTATTTAGGAACACCGGGGAGCTGTTTTTT
NA	TRBV19	TRBD1	TRBJ1-6	CASRDRGISSYNSPLHF	TGTGCCAGCCGGGACAGGGGAATATCCTCCTATAATTCACCCCTCCACTTT
NA	TRBV4-2	TRBD1	TRBJ2-5	CASSRGDRGDETQYF	TGTGCCAGCAGCCGGGGGGACAGGGGAGACGAGACCCAGTACTTC
NA	TRBV5-1	NA	TRBJ2-1	CASSQGQSSYNEQFF	TGCGCCAGCAGCCAAGGACAGAGCTCCTACAATGAGCAGTTCTTC
NA	TRBV4-3	TRBD1	TRBJ1-1	CASSQEGGRGNTEAFF	TGCGCCAGCAGCCAAGAAGGCGGCAGGGGGAATACTGAAGCTTTCTTT
NA	TRBV27	TRBD2	TRBJ2-1	CASSSLGAGAHNEQFF	TGTGCCAGCAGTTCCCTGGGAGCGGGGGCCCACAATGAGCAGTTCTTC
NA	TRBV5-4	TRBD1	TRBJ1-3	CASSPNRGGNTIYF	TGTGCCAGCAGCCCTAACAGGGGTGGAAACACCATATATTTT
NA	TRBV5-1	NA	TRBJ1-1	CASSLAAGMNTEAFF	TGCGCCAGCAGCTTGGCCGCGGGGATGAACACTGAAGCTTTCTTT
NA	TRBV6-5	TRBD1	TRBJ1-1	CASRLLIQGDTEAFF	TGTGCCAGCAGATTACTAATACAGGGGGACACTGAAGCTTTCTTT
NA	TRBV12-5	TRBD1	TRBJ2-2	CATHPGTGDTGELFF	TGTGCTACACACCCCGGGACAGGGGACACCGGGGAGCTGTTTTTT
NA	TRBV3-1/TRBV3-2	NA	TRBJ1-5	CASSLDSSSNQPQHF	TGTGCCAGCAGCCTCGACAGCTCTAGCAATCAGCCCCAGCATTTT
NA	TRBV7-3	TRBD1	TRBJ1-1	CASSLTGGAVNTEAFF	TGTGCCAGCAGCTTAACAGGGGGCGCCGTGAACACTGAAGCTTTCTTT
NA	TRBV5-1	TRBD1	TRBJ1-2	CASSRGQGEANYGYTF	TGCGCCAGCAGCAGAGGACAGGGCGAGGCCAACTATGGCTACACCTTC
NA	TRBV7-2	NA	TRBJ2-2	CASSLAQGSGELFF	TGTGCCAGCAGCTTAGCCCAGGGGTCCGGGGAGCTGTTTTTT
NA	TRBV5-4	NA	TRBJ2-6	CASSWRDSGANVLTF	TGTGCCAGCAGCTGGAGGGACTCTGGGGCCAACGTCCTGACTTTC
NA	TRBV4-3	NA	TRBJ1-2	CASSQDLRRLANYGYTF	TGCGCCAGCAGCCAAGATTTGCGGAGGTTAGCTAACTATGGCTACACCTTC
NA	TRBV19	NA	TRBJ1-2	CASREPLSYGYTF	TGTGCCTCCCGGGAGCCTCTGAGCTATGGCTACACCTTC
NA	TRBV7-2	TRBD1	TRBJ1-6	CASSSHPPDRVASPLHF	TGTGCCAGCAGCTCACACCCACCAGACAGGGTCGCTTCACCCCTCCACTTT
many	TRBV3-1/TRBV3-2	TRBD1	TRBJ1-5	CASSVGQGSQPQHF	TGTGCCAGCAGCGTAGGACAGGGATCGCAGCCCCAGCATTTT
NA	TRBV4-1	TRBD1	TRBJ1-2	CASSQPARDRENYGYTF	TGCGCCAGCAGCCAACCCGCCCGGGACAGGGAAAACTATGGCTACACCTTC
NA	TRBV30	TRBD2	TRBJ2-5	CAWSGTSGGFWETQYF	TGTGCCTGGAGTGGGACTAGCGGGGGGTTTTGGGAGACCCAGTACTTC
few	TRBV11-2	NA	TRBJ1-2	CASSHARANYGYTF	TGTGCCAGCAGCCATGCCAGGGCTAACTATGGCTACACCTTC
NA	TRBV7-2	NA	TRBJ1-1	CASSLVGREDTEAFF	TGTGCCAGCAGCTTAGTCGGCAGGGAAGACACTGAAGCTTTCTTT
NA	TRBV12-5	NA	TRBJ1-2	CASGFPAGYGLGYGYTF	TGTGCTAGTGGTTTTCCTGCAGGGTACGGCTTAGGGTATGGCTACACCTTC
NA	TRBV7-9	TRBD1	TRBJ1-4	CASSLGGQGGKLFF	TGTGCCAGCAGCTTAGGGGGACAGGGCGGAAAACTGTTTTTT
NA	TRBV2	NA	TRBJ2-3	CASSVLAGTDTQYF	TGTGCCAGCAGTGTGTTAGCGGGCACAGATACGCAGTATTTT
NA	TRBV12-3/TRBV12-4	NA	TRBJ2-2	CASRPANTGELFF	TGTGCCAGCAGGCCAGCGAACACCGGGGAGCTGTTTTTT